A single sample gave rise to the 14 T cell receptor beta chains below, sequenced in a study of human T cells and chemical hapten exposure. The time point: patch test 2, 6 weeks after DPC sensitization. Treatment specified: therapeutic diphenylcyclopropenone sensitization with weekly scalp DPC. TCRdb re-derived calls from the RACE reads in MiXCR, one entry per CDR3 protein. Here the sample spans more than 85,000 distinct CDR3 sequences, approximately 8.8% being singletons. Sequenced here: whole blood, sampled in connection with sensitization to the hapten diphenylcyclopropenone (DPC). The receptors shown here come from a woman in her thirties or forties with alopecia areata. Some clones in this sample may be carry-over from other donors' samples.

This clonotype was seen at least ten times. This sequence joins TRBV12-3 or TRBV12-4 and TRBJ2-7; TRBD2 is a possible D gene (5 bases). Trimming left V 1 base short and J 6 bases short, with 7 bases between. This CDR3 is 12 amino acids long. CDR3 in amino acids: CASSLVRGEQYF. CDR3 nucleotide sequence: TGTGCCAGCAGTTTAGTACGGGGCGAGCAGTACTTC.

This clonotype was seen ten or more times. V gene TRBV6-5 combines with J gene TRBJ2-2; D is undetermined. The CDR3 contains 13 residues. Germline assignment: CDR1 MNHEY and CDR2 SVGAGI. The V and J ends lost 4 bases and 5 bases respectively, with 8 bases between them. In nucleotides, the CDR3 is TGTGCCAGCAGTTGGCAGGAGACCGGGGAGCTGTTTTTT. Protein sequence: CASSWQETGELFF.

This clonotype was seen more than once but under ten times. The chain has TRBV20-1 and TRBJ1-3; 11 nucleotides line up with TRBD1. The CDR3 totals 19 residues. The J segment lost 0 bases and the V segment lost 1 base, leaving 11 bases of the junction unmatched. CDR1 and CDR2 (germline): DFQATT, SNEGSKA (reference sequence). The CDR3 sequence: CSARVRDRGIRSSGNTIYF. CDR3 sequence (DNA): TGCAGTGCTAGAGTCCGGGACAGGGGGATTCGAAGCTCTGGAAACACCATATATTTT.

This clonotype showed up many times. The chain links TRBV10-3 to TRBJ1-5; 7 nucleotides match TRBD1. V shed 8 bases, J shed 5 bases, and the junction held 6 bases outside the gene matches. CDR3 size: 13 residues. CDR1 is ENHRY, CDR2 SYGVKD, per germline. CDR3 region: CAIATGEDQPQHF. The CDR3 bases are TGTGCCATCGCCACAGGGGAGGATCAGCCCCAGCATTTT.

The chain links TRBV20-1 to TRBJ2-7; D is possibly TRBD1 (6 bases). V dropped 3 bases and J dropped 2 bases, with 14 bases sitting between them. CDR3 length: 14 amino acids. CDR1 is DFQATT, CDR2 SNEGSKA, per germline (reference sequence). The CDR3 DNA is TGCAGTGCTAGGGTTACAGGGACCCCCTACGAGCAGTACTTC. Translated, it gives CSARVTGTPYEQYF.

In this sample, this clonotype turned up many times. The chain recombines TRBV2 with TRBJ2-5, with D possibly being TRBD2 (5 bases). The length of the CDR3 is 13 residues. Trimming removed 4 bases at V and 5 bases at J, with 11 bases between. Germline V gives CDR1 SNHLY, CDR2 FYNNEI. The CDR3 nucleotides are TGTGCCAGCAGTGTGATTCCGGGGGAGACCCAGTACTTC. This gives the protein CASSVIPGETQYF.

This clonotype showed up many times. This rearrangement joins TRBV6-4 to TRBJ2-6; the D call may be TRBD1 or TRBD2 (5 bases each). The germline CDR1 and CDR2 sequences are MRHNA and SNTAGT. V was trimmed by 0 bases and J by 1 base, leaving 7 bases between them. The CDR3 runs to 16 residues. CDR3 sequence (DNA): TGTGCCAGCAGTGACTCCGGGACGTCTGGGGCCAACGTCCTGACTTTC. Protein product: CASSDSGTSGANVLTF.

This clonotype was counted only a few times. This chain links TRBV4-3 with TRBJ1-5; TRBD1 matches 7 bases. The CDR3 totals 19 residues. In germline, CDR1 is LGHNA, CDR2 YSLEER. With 2 bases clipped from V and 2 bases from J, the junction kept 15 bases outside the gene matches. The CDR3 DNA follows: TGCGCCAGCAGCCAAAAGACAGGGTTGGAACCTCGCGGCAATCAGCCCCAGCATTTT. Translating it yields CASSQKTGLEPRGNQPQHF.

This clonotype was seen ten or more times. The chain is built from TRBV1 and TRBJ2-1; the table calls TRBD2, which could not be checked here. TRBV1 is classified as a pseudogene. The CDR3 runs to 17 residues. Here the CDR3 DNA reads TGCACCAGCAGCCAAGGGCTGGCGGGGGGGCCCATCGATGAGCAGTTCTTC. Translation gives CTSSQGLAGGPIDEQFF.

This clonotype was seen repeatedly, ten times or more. This chain links TRBV7-2 with TRBJ2-3, with D perhaps matching TRBD2 (6 bases). There are 15 residues in the CDR3. Between the trimmed V and J ends, which lost 3 bases and 0 bases, there was a span of 10 bases. Germline lookup yields CDR1 SGHTA and CDR2 FQGNSA. The CDR3 region has the DNA TGTGCCAGCAGCTTCAATAGCGGAAGCACAGATACGCAGTATTTT. Protein: CASSFNSGSTDTQYF. The variable domain in full, completed from reference TRBV7-2 and TRBJ2-3, reads GAGVSQSPSNKVTEKGKDVELRCDPISGHTALYWYRQSLGQGLEFLIYFQGNSAPDKSGLPSDRFSAERTGGSVSTLTIQRTQQEDSAVYLCASSFNSGSTDTQYFGPGTRLTVL.

This clonotype was seen ten or more times. The V call is TRBV12-3 or TRBV12-4, the J call TRBJ1-1; unclear D gene. The V end lost 2 bases, the J end lost 0 bases, and 7 bases lay between the germline ends. The CDR3 covers 14 residues. CDR3 loop: CASSLIPMNTEAFF. Here the CDR3 DNA reads TGTGCCAGCAGTTTAATCCCCATGAACACTGAAGCTTTCTTT.

This clonotype came up a few times. The rearrangement uses TRBV20-1 and TRBJ2-7, with D tentatively TRBD2 (6 bases). V was cut by 3 bases and J by 3 bases, with 15 bases left in between. Germline lookup yields CDR1 DFQATT and CDR2 SNEGSKA (reference sequence). This CDR3 spans 14 amino acids. The CDR3 protein is CSASSGGNSYEQYF. The DNA of the CDR3 is TGCAGTGCTAGTTCTGGCGGGAACAGCTACGAGCAGTACTTC.

The J gene is TRBJ2-5, the V gene TRBV7-2; 8 bases fit TRBD2. CDR1 and CDR2 from the germline V gene are SGHTA and FQGNSA. J lost 4 bases, V lost 6 bases, and 10 bases had no gene match. The CDR3 length is 15 residues. The CDR3 sequence is CASSSLAGKGETQYF. Written as DNA, the CDR3 is TGTGCCAGCAGTTCCTTAGCGGGGAAAGGAGAGACCCAGTACTTC.

This clonotype was counted at least ten times. This sequence joins TRBV12-3 or TRBV12-4 and TRBJ1-1; 8 nucleotides line up with TRBD1. Germline trimming cut 3 bases from V and 0 bases from J; bases unmatched to any gene: 6. The CDR3 has 16 amino acids. This chain's CDR3 is CASSFPRGQVNTEAFF. The CDR3 DNA is TGTGCCAGCAGTTTCCCCAGGGGGCAAGTGAACACTGAAGCTTTCTTT.